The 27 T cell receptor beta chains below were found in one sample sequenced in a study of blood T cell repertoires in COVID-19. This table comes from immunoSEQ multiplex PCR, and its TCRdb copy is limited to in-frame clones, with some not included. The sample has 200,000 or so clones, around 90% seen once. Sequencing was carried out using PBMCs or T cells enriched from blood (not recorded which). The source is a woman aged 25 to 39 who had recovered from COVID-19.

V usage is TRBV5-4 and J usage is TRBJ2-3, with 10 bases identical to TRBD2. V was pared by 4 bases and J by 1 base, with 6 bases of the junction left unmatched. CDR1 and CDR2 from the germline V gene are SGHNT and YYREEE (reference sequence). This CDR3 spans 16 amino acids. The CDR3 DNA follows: TGTGCCAGCAGCCTCAACCTAGCGGGGGGCACAGATACGCAGTATTTT. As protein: CASSLNLAGGTDTQYF.

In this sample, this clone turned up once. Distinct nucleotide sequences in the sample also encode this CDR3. Here the CDR3 reads CASSPGGINYGYTF. The DNA of the CDR3 is TGTGCCAGCTCCCCAGGGGGGATCAACTATGGCTACACCTTC. The V and J genes are TRBV7-9 and TRBJ1-2; 7 nucleotides match TRBD1. Germline V lookup: CDR1 SEHNR, CDR2 FQNEAQ (reference sequence). V lost 8 bases and J lost 2; bases outside the gene matches: 8. The CDR3 runs 14 residues.

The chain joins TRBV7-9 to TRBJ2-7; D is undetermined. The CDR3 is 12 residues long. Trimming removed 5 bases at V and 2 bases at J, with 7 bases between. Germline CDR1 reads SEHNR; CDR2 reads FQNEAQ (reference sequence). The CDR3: CASSTGPYEQYF. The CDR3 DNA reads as TGTGCCAGCAGCACGGGTCCCTACGAGCAGTACTTC.

Here the CDR3 reads CASSQGRGGVNEQFF. CDR3 nucleotide sequence: TGTGCCAGCAGCCAAGGCCGGGGGGGGGTCAATGAGCAGTTCTTC. This rearrangement joins TRBV3-1 (or the pseudogene TRBV3-2) to TRBJ2-1; 8 bases fit TRBD2. Per germline, CDR1 LGHDT and CDR2 YNNKEL (reference sequence). V gave up 1 base and J gave up 6 bases; unmatched junction bases: 5. CDR3 length equals 15 residues.

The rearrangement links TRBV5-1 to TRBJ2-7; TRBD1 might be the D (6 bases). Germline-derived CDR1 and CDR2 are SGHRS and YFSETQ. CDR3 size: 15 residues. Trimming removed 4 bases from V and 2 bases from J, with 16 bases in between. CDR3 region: CASSPKTGIAYEQYF. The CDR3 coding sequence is TGCGCCAGCAGCCCTAAAACAGGGATAGCCTACGAGCAGTACTTC.

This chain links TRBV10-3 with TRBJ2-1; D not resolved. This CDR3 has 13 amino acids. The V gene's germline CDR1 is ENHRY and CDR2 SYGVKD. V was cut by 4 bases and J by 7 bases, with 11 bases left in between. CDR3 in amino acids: CAISGPERNEQFF. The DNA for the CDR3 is TGTGCCATCAGTGGCCCGGAGAGGAATGAGCAGTTCTTC.

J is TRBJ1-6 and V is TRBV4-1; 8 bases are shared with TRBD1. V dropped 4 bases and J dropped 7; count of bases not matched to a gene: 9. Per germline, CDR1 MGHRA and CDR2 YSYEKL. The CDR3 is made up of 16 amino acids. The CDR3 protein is CASSLLTGTGNSPLHF. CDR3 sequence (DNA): TGCGCCAGCAGCCTTCTAACCGGGACAGGCAATTCACCCCTCCACTTT.

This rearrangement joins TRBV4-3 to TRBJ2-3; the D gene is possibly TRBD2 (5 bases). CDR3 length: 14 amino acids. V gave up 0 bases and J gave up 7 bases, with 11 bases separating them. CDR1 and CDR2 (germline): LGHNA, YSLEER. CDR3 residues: CASSQELGVNTQYF. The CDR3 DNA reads TGCGCCAGCAGCCAAGAATTGGGAGTCAATACGCAGTATTTT.

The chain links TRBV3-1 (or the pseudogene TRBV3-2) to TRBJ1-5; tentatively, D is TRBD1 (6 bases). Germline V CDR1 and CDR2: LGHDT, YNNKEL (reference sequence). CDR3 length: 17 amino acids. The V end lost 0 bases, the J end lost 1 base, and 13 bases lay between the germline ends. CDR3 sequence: CASSQDKGGLSNQPQHF. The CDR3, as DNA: TGTGCCAGCAGCCAAGATAAGGGGGGGCTGAGCAATCAGCCCCAGCATTTT.

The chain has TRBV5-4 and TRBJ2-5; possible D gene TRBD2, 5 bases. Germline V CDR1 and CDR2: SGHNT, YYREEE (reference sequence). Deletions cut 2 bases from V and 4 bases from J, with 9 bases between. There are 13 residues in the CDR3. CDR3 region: CASSLKRAETQYF. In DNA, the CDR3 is TGTGCCAGCAGCTTAAAGAGGGCAGAGACCCAGTACTTC. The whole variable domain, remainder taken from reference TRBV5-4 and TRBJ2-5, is ETGVTQSPTHLIKTRGQQVTLRCSSQSGHNTVSWYQQALGQGPQFIFQYYREEENGRGNFPPRFSGLQFPNYSSELNVNALELDDSALYLCASSLKRAETQYFGPGTRLLVL.

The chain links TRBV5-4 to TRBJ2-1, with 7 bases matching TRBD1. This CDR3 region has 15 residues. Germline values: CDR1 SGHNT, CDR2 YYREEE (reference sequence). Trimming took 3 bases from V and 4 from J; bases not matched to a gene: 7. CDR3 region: CASSSRDRRYNEQFF. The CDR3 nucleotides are TGTGCCAGCAGCTCTCGGGACAGAAGATACAATGAGCAGTTCTTC.

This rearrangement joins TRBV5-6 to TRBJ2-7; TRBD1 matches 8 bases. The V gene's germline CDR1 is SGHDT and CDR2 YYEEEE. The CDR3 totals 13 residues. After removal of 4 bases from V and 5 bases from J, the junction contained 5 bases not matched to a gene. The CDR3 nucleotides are TGTGCCAGCAGCGACAGGGGAAGGAACGAGCAGTACTTC. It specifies CASSDRGRNEQYF.

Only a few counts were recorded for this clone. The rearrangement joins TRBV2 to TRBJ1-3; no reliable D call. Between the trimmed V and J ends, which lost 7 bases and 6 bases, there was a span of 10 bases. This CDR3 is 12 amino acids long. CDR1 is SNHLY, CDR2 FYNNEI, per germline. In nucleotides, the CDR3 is TGTGCCAGCAAGGAGAGCGCAAACACCATATATTTT. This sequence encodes CASKESANTIYF.

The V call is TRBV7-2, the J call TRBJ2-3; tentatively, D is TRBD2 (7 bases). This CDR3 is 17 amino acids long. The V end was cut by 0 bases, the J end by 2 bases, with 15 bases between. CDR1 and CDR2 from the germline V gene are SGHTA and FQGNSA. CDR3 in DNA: TGTGCCAGCAGCTTAGCGGGTTGGGGGGGCCTCACAGATACGCAGTATTTT. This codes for CASSLAGWGGLTDTQYF. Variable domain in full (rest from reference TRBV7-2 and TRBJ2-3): GAGVSQSPSNKVTEKGKDVELRCDPISGHTALYWYRQSLGQGLEFLIYFQGNSAPDKSGLPSDRFSAERTGGSVSTLTIQRTQQEDSAVYLCASSLAGWGGLTDTQYFGPGTRLTVL.

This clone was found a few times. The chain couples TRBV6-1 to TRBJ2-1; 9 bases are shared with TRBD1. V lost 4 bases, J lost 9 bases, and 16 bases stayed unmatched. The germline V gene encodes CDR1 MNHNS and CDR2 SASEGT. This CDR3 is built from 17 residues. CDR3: CASSGDRVALLRGEQFF. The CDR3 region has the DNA TGTGCCAGCAGTGGGGACAGGGTAGCGTTATTACGGGGTGAGCAGTTCTTC.

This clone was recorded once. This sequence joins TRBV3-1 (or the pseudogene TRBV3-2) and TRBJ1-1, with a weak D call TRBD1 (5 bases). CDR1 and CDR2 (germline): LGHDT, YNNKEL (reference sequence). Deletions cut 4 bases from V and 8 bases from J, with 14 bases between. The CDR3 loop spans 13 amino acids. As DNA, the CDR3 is TGTGCCAGCAGCCCTCTCAGGGTAGCAGAAGCTTTCTTT. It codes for CASSPLRVAEAFF.

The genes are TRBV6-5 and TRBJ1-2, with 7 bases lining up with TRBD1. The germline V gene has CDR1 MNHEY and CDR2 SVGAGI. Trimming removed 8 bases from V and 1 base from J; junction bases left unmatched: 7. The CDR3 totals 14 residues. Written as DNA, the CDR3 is TGTGCCAGCGGACGGGACAGACTTAACTATGGCTACACCTTC. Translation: CASGRDRLNYGYTF.

CDR3 sequence (DNA): TGTGCCAGCAGCCCCTCAGGCTGGAATGAGCAGTTCTTC. Its translation: CASSPSGWNEQFF. The chain couples TRBV9 to TRBJ2-1; D gene ambiguous. The germline V gene has CDR1 SGDLS and CDR2 YYNGEE. The V gene lost 4 bases and the J gene lost 7 bases, with 12 bases spanning the gap. This CDR3 contains 13 residues.

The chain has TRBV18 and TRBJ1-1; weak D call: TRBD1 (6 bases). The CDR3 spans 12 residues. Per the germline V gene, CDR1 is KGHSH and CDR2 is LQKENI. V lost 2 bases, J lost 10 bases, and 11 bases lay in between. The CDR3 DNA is TGTGCCAGCTCACCAGAGCCAGGGGCAGCTTTCTTT. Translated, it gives CASSPEPGAAFF.

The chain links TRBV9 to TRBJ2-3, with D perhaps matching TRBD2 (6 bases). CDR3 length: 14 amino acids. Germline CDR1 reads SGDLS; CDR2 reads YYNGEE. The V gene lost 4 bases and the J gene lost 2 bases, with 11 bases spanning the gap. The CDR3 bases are TGTGCCAGCAGCACCGGGACTTACACAGATACGCAGTATTTT. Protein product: CASSTGTYTDTQYF. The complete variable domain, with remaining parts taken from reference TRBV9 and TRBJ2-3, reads DSGVTQTPKHLITATGQRVTLRCSPRSGDLSVYWYQQSLDQGLQFLIQYYNGEERAKGNILERFSAQQFPDLHSELNLSSLELGDSALYFCASSTGTYTDTQYFGPGTRLTVL.

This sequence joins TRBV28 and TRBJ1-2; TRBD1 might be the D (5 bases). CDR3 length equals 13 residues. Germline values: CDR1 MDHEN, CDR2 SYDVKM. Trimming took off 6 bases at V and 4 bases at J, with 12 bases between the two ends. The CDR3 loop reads CASSSTGAYGYTF. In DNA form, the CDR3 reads TGTGCCAGCAGCTCCACAGGAGCCTATGGCTACACCTTC.

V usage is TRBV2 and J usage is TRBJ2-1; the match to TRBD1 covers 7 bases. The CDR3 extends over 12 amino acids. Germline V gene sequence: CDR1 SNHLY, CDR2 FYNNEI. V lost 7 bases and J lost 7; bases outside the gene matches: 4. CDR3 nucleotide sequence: TGTGCCAGCACCGACAGGGTGAATGAGCAGTTCTTC. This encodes CASTDRVNEQFF.

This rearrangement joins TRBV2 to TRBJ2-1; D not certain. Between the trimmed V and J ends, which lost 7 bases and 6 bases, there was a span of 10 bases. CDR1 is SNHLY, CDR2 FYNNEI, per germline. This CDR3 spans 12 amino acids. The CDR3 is CASTSPLNEQFF. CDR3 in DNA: TGTGCCAGCACCTCCCCCCTCAATGAGCAGTTCTTC. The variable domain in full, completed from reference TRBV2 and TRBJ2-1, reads EPEVTQTPSHQVTQMGQEVILRCVPISNHLYFYWYRQILGQKVEFLVSFYNNEISEKSEIFDDQFSVERPDGSNFTLKIRSTKLEDSAMYFCASTSPLNEQFFGPGTRLTVL.

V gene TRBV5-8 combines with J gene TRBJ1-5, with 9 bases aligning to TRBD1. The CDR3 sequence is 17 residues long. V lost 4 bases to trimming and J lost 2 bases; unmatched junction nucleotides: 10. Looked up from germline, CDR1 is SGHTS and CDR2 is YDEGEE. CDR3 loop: CASSIRQGVIGNQPQHF. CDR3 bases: TGTGCCAGCAGCATACGACAGGGGGTAATCGGCAATCAGCCCCAGCATTTT.

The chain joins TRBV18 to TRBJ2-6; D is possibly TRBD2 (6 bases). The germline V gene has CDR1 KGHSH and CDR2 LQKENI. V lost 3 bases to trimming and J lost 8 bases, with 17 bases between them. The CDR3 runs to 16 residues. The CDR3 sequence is CASSPLYTGGTNVLTF. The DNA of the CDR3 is TGTGCCAGCTCACCCCTTTACACCGGCGGGACCAACGTCCTGACTTTC.

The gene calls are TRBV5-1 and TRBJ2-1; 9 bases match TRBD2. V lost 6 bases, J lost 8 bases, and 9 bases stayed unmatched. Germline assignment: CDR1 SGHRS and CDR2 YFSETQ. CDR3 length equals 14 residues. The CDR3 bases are TGCGCCAGCAATAGACTAGCGGAGGGCGATGAGCAGTTCTTC. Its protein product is CASNRLAEGDEQFF.

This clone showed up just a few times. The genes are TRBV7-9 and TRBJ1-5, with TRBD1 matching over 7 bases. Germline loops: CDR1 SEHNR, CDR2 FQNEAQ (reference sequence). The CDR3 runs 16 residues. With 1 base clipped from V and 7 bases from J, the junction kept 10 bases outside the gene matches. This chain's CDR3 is CASSLGSTGETQPQHF. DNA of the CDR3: TGTGCCAGCAGCTTAGGGTCTACAGGGGAAACCCAGCCCCAGCATTTT.